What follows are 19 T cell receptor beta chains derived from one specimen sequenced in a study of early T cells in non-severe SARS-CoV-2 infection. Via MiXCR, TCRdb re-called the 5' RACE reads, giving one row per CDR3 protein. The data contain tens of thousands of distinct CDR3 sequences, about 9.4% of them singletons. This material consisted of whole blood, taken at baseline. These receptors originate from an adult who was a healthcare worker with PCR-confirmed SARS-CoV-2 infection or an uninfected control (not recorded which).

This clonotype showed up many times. The chain's CDR3 is CASSLQGAREKLFF. The CDR3 region has the DNA TGTGCCAGCAGCTTGCAGGGGGCGAGAGAAAAACTGTTTTTT. The rearrangement joins TRBV5-5 to TRBJ1-4; 8 positions agree with TRBD1. CDR1 and CDR2 from the germline V gene are SGHKS and YYEKEE (reference sequence). This CDR3 comprises 14 residues. The V and J ends lost 1 base and 8 bases, in that order; junction bases with no gene match: 4.

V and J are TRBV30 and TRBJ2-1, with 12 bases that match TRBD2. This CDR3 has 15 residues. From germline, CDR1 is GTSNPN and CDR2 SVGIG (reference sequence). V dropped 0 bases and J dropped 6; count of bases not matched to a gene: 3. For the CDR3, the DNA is TGTGCCTGGAGTGTCGGGACTAGCGGGTTCAATGAGCAGTTCTTC. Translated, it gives CAWSVGTSGFNEQFF.

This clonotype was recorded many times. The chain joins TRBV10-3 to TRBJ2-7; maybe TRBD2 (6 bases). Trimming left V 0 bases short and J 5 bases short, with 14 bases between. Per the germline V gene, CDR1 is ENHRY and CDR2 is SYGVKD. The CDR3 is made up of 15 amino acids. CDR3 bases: TGTGCCATCAGTGAGTCACGGAGGGAGAAGCACGAGCAGTACTTC. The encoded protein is CAISESRREKHEQYF.

CDR3 coding DNA: TGTGCCAGCAGCTTCGCCCTGGCCCTTGAGGGAACCGGGGAGCTGTTTTTT. Translating it yields CASSFALALEGTGELFF. The chain links TRBV7-9 to TRBJ2-2; D may be TRBD2 (5 bases). This CDR3 contains 17 residues. The V end lost 3 bases, the J end lost 5 bases, and 19 bases lay between the germline ends. CDR1 is SEHNR, CDR2 FQNEAQ, per germline (reference sequence).

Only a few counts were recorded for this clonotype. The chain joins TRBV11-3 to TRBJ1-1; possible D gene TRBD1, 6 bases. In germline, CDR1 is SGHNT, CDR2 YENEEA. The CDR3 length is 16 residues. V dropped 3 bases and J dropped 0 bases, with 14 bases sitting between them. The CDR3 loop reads CASSFRGGRMNTEAFF. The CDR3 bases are TGTGCCAGCAGCTTCAGAGGGGGGAGGATGAACACTGAAGCTTTCTTT.

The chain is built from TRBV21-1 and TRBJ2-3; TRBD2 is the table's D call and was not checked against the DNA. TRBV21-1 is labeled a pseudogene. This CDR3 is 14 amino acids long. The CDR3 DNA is TGTGCCAGCAGCAGTAGCGGGGGGGTAGATACGCAGTATTTT. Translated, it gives CASSSSGGVDTQYF.

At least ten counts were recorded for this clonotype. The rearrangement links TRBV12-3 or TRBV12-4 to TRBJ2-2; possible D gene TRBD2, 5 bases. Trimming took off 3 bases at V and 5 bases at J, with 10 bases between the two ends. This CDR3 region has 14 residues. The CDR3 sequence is CASSLLTGTGELFF. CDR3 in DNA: TGTGCCAGCAGTTTGTTGACGGGAACCGGGGAGCTGTTTTTT.

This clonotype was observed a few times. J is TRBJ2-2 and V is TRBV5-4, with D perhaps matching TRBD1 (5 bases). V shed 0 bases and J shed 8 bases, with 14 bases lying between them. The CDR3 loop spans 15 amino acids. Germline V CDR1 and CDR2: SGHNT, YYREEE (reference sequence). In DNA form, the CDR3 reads TGTGCCAGCAGCTTGGTGGCAGGGCAGCCAGGGGAGCTGTTTTTT. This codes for CASSLVAGQPGELFF.

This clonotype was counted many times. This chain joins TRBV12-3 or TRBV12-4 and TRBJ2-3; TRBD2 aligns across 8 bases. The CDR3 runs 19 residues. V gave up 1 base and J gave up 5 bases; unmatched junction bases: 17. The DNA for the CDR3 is TGTGCCAGCAGTTTAGAGTGGCGGGGGGCCCCGAGTCCCATAGATACGCAGTATTTT. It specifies CASSLEWRGAPSPIDTQYF.

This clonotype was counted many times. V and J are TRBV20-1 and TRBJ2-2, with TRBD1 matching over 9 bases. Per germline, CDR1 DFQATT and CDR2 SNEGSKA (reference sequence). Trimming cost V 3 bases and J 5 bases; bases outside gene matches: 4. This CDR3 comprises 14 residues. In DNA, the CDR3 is TGCAGTGCTAGGGGGACAGGGAAAACCGGGGAGCTGTTTTTT. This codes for CSARGTGKTGELFF.

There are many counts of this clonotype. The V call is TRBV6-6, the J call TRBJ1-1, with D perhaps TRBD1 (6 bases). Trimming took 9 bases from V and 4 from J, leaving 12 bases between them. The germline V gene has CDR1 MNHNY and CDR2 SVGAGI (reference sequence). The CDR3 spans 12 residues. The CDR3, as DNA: TGTGCCAGTACCGACAGGATCACTGAAGCTTTCTTT. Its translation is CASTDRITEAFF.

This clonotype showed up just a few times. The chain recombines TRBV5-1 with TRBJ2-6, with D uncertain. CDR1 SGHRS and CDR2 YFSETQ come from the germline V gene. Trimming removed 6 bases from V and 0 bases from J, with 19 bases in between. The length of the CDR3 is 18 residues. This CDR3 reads CASTGKVAPLSGANVLTF. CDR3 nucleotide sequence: TGCGCCAGCACCGGCAAGGTGGCCCCTCTCTCTGGGGCCAACGTCCTGACTTTC.

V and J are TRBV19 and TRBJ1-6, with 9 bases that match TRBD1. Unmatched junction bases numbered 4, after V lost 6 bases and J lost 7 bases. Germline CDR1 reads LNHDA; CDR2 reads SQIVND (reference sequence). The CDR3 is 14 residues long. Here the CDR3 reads CASSRTGENSPLHF. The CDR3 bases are TGTGCCAGTAGCAGGACAGGGGAAAATTCACCCCTCCACTTT.

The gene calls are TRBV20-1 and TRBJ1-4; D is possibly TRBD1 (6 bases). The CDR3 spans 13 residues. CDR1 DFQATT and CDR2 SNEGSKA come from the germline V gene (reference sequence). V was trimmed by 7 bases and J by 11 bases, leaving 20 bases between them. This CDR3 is CSVPNGGQGKLFF. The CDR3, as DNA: TGCAGTGTCCCAAACGGGGGGCAAGGGAAACTGTTTTTT.

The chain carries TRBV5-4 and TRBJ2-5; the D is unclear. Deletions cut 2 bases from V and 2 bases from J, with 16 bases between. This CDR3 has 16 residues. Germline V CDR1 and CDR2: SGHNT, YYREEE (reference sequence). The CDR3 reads CASSLRLLAGQETQYF. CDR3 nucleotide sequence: TGTGCCAGCAGCTTAAGATTATTAGCTGGGCAAGAGACCCAGTACTTC.

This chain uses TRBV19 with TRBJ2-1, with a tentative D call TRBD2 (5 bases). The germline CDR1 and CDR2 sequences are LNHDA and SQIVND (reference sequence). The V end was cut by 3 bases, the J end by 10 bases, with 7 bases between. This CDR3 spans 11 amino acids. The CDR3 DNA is TGTGCCAGTAGTATGAGGGAGGAGCAGTTCTTC. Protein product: CASSMREEQFF.

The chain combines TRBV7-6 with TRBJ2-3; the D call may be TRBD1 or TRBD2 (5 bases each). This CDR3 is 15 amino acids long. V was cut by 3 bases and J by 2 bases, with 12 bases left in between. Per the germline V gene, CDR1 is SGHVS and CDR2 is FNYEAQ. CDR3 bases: TGTGCCAGCAGCTTCGGGACCACGACCACAGATACGCAGTATTTT. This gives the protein CASSFGTTTTDTQYF.

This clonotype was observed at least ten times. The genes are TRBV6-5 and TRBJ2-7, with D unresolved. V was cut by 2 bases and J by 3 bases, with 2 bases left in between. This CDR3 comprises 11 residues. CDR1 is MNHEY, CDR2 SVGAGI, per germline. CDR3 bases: TGTGCCAGCAGTTACCACTACGAGCAGTACTTC. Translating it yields CASSYHYEQYF.

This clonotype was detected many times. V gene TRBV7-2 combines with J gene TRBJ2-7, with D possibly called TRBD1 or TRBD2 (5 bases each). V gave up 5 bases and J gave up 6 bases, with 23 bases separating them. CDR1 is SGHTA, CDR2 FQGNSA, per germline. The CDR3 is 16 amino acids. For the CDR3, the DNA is TGTGCCAGCAGCCCCCGAGGGGCCTTTTCTTATCCCGAGCAGTACTTC. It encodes CASSPRGAFSYPEQYF. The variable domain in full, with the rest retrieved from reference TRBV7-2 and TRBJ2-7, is GAGVSQSPSNKVTEKGKDVELRCDPISGHTALYWYRQSLGQGLEFLIYFQGNSAPDKSGLPSDRFSAERTGGSVSTLTIQRTQQEDSAVYLCASSPRGAFSYPEQYFGPGTRLTVT.